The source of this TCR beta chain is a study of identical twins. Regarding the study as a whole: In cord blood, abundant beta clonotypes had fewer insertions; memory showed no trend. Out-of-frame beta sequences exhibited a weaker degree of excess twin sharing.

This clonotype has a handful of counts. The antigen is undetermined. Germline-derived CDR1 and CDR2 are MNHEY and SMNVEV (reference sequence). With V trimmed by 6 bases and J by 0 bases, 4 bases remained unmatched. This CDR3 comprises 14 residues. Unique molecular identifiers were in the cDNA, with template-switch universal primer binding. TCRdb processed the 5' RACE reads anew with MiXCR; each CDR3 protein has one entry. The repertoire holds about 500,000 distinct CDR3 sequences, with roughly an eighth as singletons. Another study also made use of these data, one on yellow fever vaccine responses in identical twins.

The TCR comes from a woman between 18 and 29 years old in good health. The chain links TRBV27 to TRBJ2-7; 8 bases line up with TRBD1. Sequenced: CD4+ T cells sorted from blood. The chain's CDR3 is CASRQGQASYEQYF. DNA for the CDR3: TGTGCCAGCAGACAGGGACAGGCCTCCTACGAGCAGTACTTC.